This T cell receptor beta chain was identified in a study of technical replicates of blood from a few donors. The length of the CDR3 is 15 residues. The germline gives CDR1 MGHRA, CDR2 YSYEKL. Trimming at V came to 3 bases and at J to 5 bases, leaving 7 bases not matched to a gene. TCRdb keeps only in-frame clones here, not all; method: immunoSEQ multiplex PCR. Of tens of thousands of clones in the sample, 85% to 95% were seen once. This sequence joins TRBV4-1 and TRBJ2-7; 10 bases are shared with TRBD1. The TCR sequence derives from a human donor in good health. Sequencing was performed on T cells isolated from PBMCs. The CDR3 DNA sequence: TGCGCCAGCAGCCAGCTCGACAGGGGGCGACACGAGCAGTACTTC. Translation: CASSQLDRGRHEQYF.